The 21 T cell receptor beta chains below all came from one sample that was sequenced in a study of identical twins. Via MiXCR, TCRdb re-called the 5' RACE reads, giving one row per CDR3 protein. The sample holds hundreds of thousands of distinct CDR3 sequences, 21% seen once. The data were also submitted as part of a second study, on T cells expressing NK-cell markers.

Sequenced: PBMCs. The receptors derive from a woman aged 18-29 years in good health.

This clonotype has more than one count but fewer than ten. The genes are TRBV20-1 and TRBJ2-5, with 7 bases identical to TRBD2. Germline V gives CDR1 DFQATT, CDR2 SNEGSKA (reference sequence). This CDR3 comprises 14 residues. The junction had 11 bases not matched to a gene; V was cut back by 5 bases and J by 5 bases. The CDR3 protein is CSAAGEGSGETQYF. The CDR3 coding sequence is TGCAGTGCTGCCGGGGAGGGCTCAGGGGAGACCCAGTACTTC.

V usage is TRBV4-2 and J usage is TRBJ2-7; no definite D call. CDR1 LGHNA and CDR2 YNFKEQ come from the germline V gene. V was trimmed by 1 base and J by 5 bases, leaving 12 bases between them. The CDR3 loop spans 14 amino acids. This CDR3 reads CASSQGLRPNEQYF. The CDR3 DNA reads TGTGCCAGCAGCCAAGGCCTGAGACCCAACGAGCAGTACTTC.

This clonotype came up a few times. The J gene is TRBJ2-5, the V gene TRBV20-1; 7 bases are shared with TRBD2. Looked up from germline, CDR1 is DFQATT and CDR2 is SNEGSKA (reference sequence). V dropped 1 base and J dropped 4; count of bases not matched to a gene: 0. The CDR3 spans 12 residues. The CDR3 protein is CSARASGETQYF. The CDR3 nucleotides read TGCAGTGCTAGAGCTAGCGGAGAGACCCAGTACTTC.

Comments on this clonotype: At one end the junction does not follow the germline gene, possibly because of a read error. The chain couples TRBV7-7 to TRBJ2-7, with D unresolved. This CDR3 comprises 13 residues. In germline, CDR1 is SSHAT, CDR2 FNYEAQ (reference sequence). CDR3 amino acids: CASSLEFGGEQYF. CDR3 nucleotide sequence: TGTGCTAGCAGCTTAGAATTTGGCGGCGAGCAGTACTTC.

The CDR3 nucleotides are TGTGCCATCAGTGAGTCACGGGAGCAGTACTTC. The encoded protein is CAISESREQYF. The genes are TRBV10-3 and TRBJ2-7; no definite D call. The CDR3 has 11 residues. Germline V gives CDR1 ENHRY, CDR2 SYGVKD. V was shortened by 0 bases and J by 7 bases, with 4 bases between the two germline ends.

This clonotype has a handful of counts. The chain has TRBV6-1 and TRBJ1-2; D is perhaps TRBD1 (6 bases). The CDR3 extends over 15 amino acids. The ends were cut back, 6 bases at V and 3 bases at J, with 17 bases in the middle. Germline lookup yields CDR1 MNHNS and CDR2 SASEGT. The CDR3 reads CASSPTGQSYYGYTF. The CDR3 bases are TGTGCCAGCAGCCCCACCGGACAGTCCTACTATGGCTACACCTTC.

Here the CDR3 reads CASSSGSSGSYNEQFF. CDR3 sequence (DNA): TGCGCCAGCAGCTCGGGGTCTAGCGGGTCCTACAATGAGCAGTTCTTC. The chain has TRBV5-1 and TRBJ2-1; 8 nucleotides agree with TRBD2. This CDR3 comprises 16 residues. The V gene's germline CDR1 is SGHRS and CDR2 YFSETQ. V lost 3 bases, J lost 1 base, and 6 bases stayed unmatched.

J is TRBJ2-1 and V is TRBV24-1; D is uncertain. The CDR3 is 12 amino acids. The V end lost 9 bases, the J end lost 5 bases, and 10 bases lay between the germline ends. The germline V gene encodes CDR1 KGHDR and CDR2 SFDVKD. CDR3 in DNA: TGTGCCACCCAGTCGTACAACAATGAGCAGTTCTTC. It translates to CATQSYNNEQFF.

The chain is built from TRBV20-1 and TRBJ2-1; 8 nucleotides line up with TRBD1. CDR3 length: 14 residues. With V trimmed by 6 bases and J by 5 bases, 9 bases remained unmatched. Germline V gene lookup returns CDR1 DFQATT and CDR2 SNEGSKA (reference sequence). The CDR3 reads CSARTGLIHNEQFF. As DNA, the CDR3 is TGCAGTGCCAGGACAGGGCTTATCCACAATGAGCAGTTCTTC.

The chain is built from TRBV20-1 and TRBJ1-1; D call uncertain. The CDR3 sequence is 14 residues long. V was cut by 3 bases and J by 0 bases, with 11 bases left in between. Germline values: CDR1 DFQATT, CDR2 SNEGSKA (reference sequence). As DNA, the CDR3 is TGCAGTGCTAGGGGAGGGCCCATGAACACTGAAGCTTTCTTT. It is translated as CSARGGPMNTEAFF.

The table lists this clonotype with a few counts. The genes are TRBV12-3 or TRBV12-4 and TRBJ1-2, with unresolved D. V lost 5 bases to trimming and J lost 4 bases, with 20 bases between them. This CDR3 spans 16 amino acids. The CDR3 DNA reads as TGTGCCAGCAGTCCGGTTGTACAGCGAATTATCTATGGCTACACCTTC. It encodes CASSPVVQRIIYGYTF.

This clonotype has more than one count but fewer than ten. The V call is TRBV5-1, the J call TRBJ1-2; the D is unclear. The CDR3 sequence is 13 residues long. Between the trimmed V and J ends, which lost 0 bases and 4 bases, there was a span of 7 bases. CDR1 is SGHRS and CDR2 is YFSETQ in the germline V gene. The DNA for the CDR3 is TGCGCCAGCAGCTTGGTACCAGGCTATGGCTACACCTTC. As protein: CASSLVPGYGYTF.

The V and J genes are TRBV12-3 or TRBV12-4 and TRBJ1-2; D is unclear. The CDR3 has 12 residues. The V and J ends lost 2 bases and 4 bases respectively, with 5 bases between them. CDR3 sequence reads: CASSLTPYGYTF. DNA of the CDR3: TGTGCCAGCAGTTTAACGCCCTATGGCTACACCTTC.

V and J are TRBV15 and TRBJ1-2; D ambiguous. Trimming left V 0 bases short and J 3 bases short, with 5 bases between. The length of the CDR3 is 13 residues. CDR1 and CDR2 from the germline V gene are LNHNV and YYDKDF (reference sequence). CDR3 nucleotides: TGTGCCACCAGCAGAGACCTTGACTATGGCTACACCTTC. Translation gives CATSRDLDYGYTF.

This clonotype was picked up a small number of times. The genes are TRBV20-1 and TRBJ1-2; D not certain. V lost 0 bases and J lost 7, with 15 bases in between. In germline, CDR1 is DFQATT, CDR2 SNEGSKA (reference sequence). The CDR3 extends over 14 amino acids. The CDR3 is CSARDQASATGYTF. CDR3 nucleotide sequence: TGCAGTGCTAGAGATCAGGCCTCGGCAACTGGCTACACCTTC.

The CDR3 sequence: CASSIYGELFF. The CDR3 coding sequence is TGCGCCAGCAGCATCTACGGGGAGCTGTTTTTT. The genes are TRBV5-1 and TRBJ2-2; D uncertain. The germline CDR1 and CDR2 sequences are SGHRS and YFSETQ. The CDR3 spans 11 residues. Deletions cut 4 bases from V and 7 bases from J, with 5 bases between.

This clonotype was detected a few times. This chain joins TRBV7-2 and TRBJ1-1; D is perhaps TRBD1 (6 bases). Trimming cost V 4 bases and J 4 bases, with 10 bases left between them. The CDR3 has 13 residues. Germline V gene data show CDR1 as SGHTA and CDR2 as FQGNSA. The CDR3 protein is CASSYRRGTEAFF. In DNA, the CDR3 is TGTGCCAGCAGCTACCGCAGGGGCACTGAAGCTTTCTTT.

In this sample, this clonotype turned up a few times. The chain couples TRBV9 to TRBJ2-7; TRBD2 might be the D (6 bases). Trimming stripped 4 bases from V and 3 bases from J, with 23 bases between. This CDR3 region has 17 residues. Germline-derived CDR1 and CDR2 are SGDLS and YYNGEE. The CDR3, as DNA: TGTGCCAGCAGCTCCTCCCTCGGGACTCCTGTATACTACGAGCAGTACTTC. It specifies CASSSSLGTPVYYEQYF.

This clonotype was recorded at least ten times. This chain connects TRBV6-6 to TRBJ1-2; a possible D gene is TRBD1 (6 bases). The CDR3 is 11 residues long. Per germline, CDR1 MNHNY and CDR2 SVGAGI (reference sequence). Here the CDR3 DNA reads TGTGTCACACACCAGGGGTACGGCTACACCTTC. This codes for CVTHQGYGYTF.

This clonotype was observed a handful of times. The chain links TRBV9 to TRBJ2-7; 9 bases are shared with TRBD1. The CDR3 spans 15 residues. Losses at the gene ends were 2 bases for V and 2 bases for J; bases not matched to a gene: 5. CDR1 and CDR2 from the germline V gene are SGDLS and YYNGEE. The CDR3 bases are TGTGCCAGCAGCGTGGATGGGACAGGGACCTACGAGCAGTACTTC. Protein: CASSVDGTGTYEQYF. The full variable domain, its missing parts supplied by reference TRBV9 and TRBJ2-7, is DSGVTQTPKHLITATGQRVTLRCSPRSGDLSVYWYQQSLDQGLQFLIQYYNGEERAKGNILERFSAQQFPDLHSELNLSSLELGDSALYFCASSVDGTGTYEQYFGPGTRLTVT.

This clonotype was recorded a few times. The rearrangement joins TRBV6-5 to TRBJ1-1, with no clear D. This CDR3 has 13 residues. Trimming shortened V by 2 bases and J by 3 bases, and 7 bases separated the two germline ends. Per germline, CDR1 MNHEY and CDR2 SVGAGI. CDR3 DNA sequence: TGTGCCAGCAGTTACATGCAGGACACTGAAGCTTTCTTT. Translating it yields CASSYMQDTEAFF.